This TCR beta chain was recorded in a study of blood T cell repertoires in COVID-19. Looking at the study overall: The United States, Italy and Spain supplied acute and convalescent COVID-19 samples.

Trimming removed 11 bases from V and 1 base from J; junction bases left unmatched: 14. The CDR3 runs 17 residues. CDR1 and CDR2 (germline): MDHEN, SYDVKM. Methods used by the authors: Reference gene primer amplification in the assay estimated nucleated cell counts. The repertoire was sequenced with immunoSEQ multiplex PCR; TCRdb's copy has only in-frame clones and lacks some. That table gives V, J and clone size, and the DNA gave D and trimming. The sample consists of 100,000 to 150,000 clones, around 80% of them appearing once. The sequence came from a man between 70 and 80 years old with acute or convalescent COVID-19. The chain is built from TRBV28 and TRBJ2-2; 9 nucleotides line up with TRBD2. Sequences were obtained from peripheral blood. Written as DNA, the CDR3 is TGTGCCGCCGAAGGTCCAAAAGCGGGAGGGAACACCGGGGAGCTGTTTTTT. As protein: CAAEGPKAGGNTGELFF.